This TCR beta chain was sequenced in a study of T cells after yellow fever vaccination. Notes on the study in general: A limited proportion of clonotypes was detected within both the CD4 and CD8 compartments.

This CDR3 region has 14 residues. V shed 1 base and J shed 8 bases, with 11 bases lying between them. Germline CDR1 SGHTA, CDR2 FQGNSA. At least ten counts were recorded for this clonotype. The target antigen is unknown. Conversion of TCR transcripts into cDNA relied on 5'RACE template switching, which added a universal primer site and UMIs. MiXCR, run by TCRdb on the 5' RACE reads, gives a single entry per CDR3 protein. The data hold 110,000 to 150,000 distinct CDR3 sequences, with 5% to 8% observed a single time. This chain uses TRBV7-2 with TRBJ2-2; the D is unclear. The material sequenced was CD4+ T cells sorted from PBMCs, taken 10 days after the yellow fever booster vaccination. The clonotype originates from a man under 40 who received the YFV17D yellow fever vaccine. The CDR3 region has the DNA TGTGCCAGCAGCTTAGTAGGGAAGGCAGGGGAGCTGTTTTTT. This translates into CASSLVGKAGELFF. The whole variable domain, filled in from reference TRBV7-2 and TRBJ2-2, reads GAGVSQSPSNKVTEKGKDVELRCDPISGHTALYWYRQSLGQGLEFLIYFQGNSAPDKSGLPSDRFSAERTGGSVSTLTIQRTQQEDSAVYLCASSLVGKAGELFFGEGSRLTVL.